This passage covers 23 T cell receptor beta chains from one sample sequenced in a study of blood T cell repertoires in COVID-19. Measured with immunoSEQ multiplex PCR; TCRdb has only the in-frame clones, and not every one. Of around 100,000 clones listed, roughly 85% were seen once; the top ten hold roughly 2%. Sample: peripheral blood. All receptors come from a man in his fifties with active COVID-19.

The rearrangement uses TRBV5-1 and TRBJ1-5, with a tentative D call TRBD1 (6 bases). Trimming removed 4 bases at V and 6 bases at J, with 17 bases between. Germline assignment: CDR1 SGHRS and CDR2 YFSETQ. The CDR3 totals 15 residues. The DNA for the CDR3 is TGCGCCAGCAGCGCGGGGGCAGGGTCGGGTCAGCCCCAGCATTTT. Amino acids: CASSAGAGSGQPQHF.

The genes are TRBV7-9 and TRBJ1-1; D is uncertain. This CDR3 is 11 amino acids long. Trimming stripped 2 bases from V and 4 bases from J, with 2 bases between. Germline lookup yields CDR1 SEHNR and CDR2 FQNEAQ (reference sequence). CDR3 DNA: TGTGCCAGCAGCTTACGCACTGAAGCTTTCTTT. Encoded protein: CASSLRTEAFF.

For the CDR3, the DNA is TGTGCCATCAGTCGTAGCGGGGGCACCTACGAGCAGTACTTC. The encoded protein is CAISRSGGTYEQYF. The chain links TRBV10-3 to TRBJ2-7; 9 bases fit TRBD2. J was trimmed by 2 bases and V by 5 bases; bases with no gene match: 4. The CDR3 is 14 residues long. Germline V gene data show CDR1 as ENHRY and CDR2 as SYGVKD.

This clone appeared a few times. The gene calls are TRBV2 and TRBJ2-6; TRBD2 is a possible D gene (6 bases). CDR1 SNHLY and CDR2 FYNNEI come from the germline V gene. V lost 6 bases to trimming and J lost 5 bases, with 11 bases between them. This CDR3 has 14 residues. DNA of the CDR3: TGTGCCAGCAGCATCGGCGGGAGGGCCAACGTCCTGACTTTC. Amino acid sequence: CASSIGGRANVLTF.

The J gene is TRBJ2-5, the V gene TRBV19, with a weak D call TRBD1 (5 bases). This CDR3 region has 15 residues. V was clipped by 0 bases and J by 5 bases, with 13 bases between them. CDR1 is LNHDA and CDR2 is SQIVND in the germline V gene (reference sequence). The DNA for the CDR3 is TGTGCCAGTAGTATAGAAGGGCCCCACAGGGAGACCCAGTACTTC. Translation gives CASSIEGPHRETQYF.

The chain joins TRBV7-9 to TRBJ1-4; D is undetermined. The CDR3 has 14 amino acids. Between the trimmed V and J ends, which lost 1 base and 5 bases, there was a span of 8 bases. Germline CDR1 and CDR2: SEHNR and FQNEAQ (reference sequence). The CDR3 is CASSLVPVNEKLFF. CDR3 DNA sequence: TGTGCCAGCAGCTTAGTTCCGGTCAATGAAAAACTGTTTTTT.

V is TRBV27 and J is TRBJ2-7; D remains unclear. Trimming removed 2 bases at V and 3 bases at J, with 11 bases between. CDR3 length: 14 amino acids. Germline CDR1 MNHEY, CDR2 SMNVEV (reference sequence). Here the CDR3 reads CASSLKWAVYEQYF. The CDR3 coding sequence is TGTGCCAGCAGTTTAAAGTGGGCAGTCTACGAGCAGTACTTC.

V and J are TRBV4-2 and TRBJ1-1, with 11 bases lining up with TRBD1. This CDR3 is 18 amino acids long. The J segment lost 6 bases and the V segment lost 0 bases, leaving 12 bases of the junction unmatched. Germline assignment: CDR1 LGHNA and CDR2 YNFKEQ. CDR3 coding DNA: TGTGCCAGCAGCCAAGAAGAAGGAGATCCGGGACAGGGGGCTGAAGCTTTCTTT. Its protein is CASSQEEGDPGQGAEAFF.

This chain joins TRBV21-1 and TRBJ2-3; no DNA check was done on the table's D call, TRBD1. TRBV21-1 constitutes a pseudogene. The length of the CDR3 is 13 residues. In nucleotides, the CDR3 is TGTGCCAGCAACAGGGGGTGCACAGATACGCAGTATTTT. It is translated as CASNRGCTDTQYF.

The gene calls are TRBV12-3 or TRBV12-4 and TRBJ1-1; D unresolved. CDR3 length: 13 residues. V dropped 0 bases and J dropped 5 bases, with 7 bases sitting between them. For the CDR3, the DNA is TGTGCCAGCAGTTTAGCGCAGAGGACTGAAGCTTTCTTT. Amino acids: CASSLAQRTEAFF.

This rearrangement joins TRBV16 to TRBJ1-4; no definite D call. The CDR3 contains 15 residues. Per germline, CDR1 KGHSY and CDR2 FQNENV. V lost 4 bases and J lost 6, with 15 bases in between. CDR3 loop: CASSRAAGEDEKLFF. The CDR3, as DNA: TGTGCCAGCAGCCGCGCTGCGGGAGAAGATGAAAAACTGTTTTTT.

The V and J genes are TRBV5-1 and TRBJ2-5, with 8 nucleotides matching TRBD2. The V segment lost 0 bases and the J segment 4 bases; nucleotides outside the gene matches: 2. The CDR3 extends over 14 amino acids. Germline V lookup: CDR1 SGHRS, CDR2 YFSETQ. The CDR3 sequence: CASSLGGLGETQYF. The CDR3 nucleotides read TGCGCCAGCAGCTTGGGGGGACTAGGAGAGACCCAGTACTTC. Looking up the rest from reference TRBV5-1 and TRBJ2-5 gives the full variable domain: KAGVTQTPRYLIKTRGQQVTLSCSPISGHRSVSWYQQTPGQGLQFLFEYFSETQRNKGNFPGRFSGRQFSNSRSEMNVSTLELGDSALYLCASSLGGLGETQYFGPGTRLLVL.

This clone was seen only once. The chain has TRBV2 and TRBJ2-7; a weak D match, TRBD2 (6 bases). The V end was cut by 8 bases, the J end by 2 bases, with 19 bases between. Per the germline V gene, CDR1 is SNHLY and CDR2 is FYNNEI. CDR3 length equals 15 residues. The CDR3 sequence: CASEEGTSLPYEQYF. The CDR3 region has the DNA TGTGCCAGCGAGGAGGGGACTTCTCTACCCTACGAGCAGTACTTC.

Points on this clone: Mismatch with germline at one junction end may stem from a read error. The genes are TRBV3-1 (or the pseudogene TRBV3-2) and TRBJ2-3; 14 bases agree with TRBD2. This CDR3 comprises 12 residues. The V gene's germline CDR1 is LGHDT and CDR2 YNNKEL (reference sequence). Here the CDR3 reads CANTGLAGGGDF. The CDR3 DNA reads as TGTGCCAACACCGGACTAGCGGGGGGTGGAGATTTT.

The chain's CDR3 is CASSLEVAGAYEQYF. The CDR3 DNA sequence: TGCGCCAGCAGCTTGGAGGTAGCGGGGGCGTACGAGCAGTACTTC. The chain is built from TRBV5-1 and TRBJ2-7; 9 bases match TRBD2. Germline CDR1 and CDR2: SGHRS and YFSETQ. The CDR3 has 15 residues. Unmatched junction bases numbered 5, after V lost 0 bases and J lost 4 bases.

This clone has a single count. J is TRBJ1-5 and V is TRBV18; 8 bases agree with TRBD1. Germline CDR1 is KGHSH and CDR2 is LQKENI. Trimming took 8 bases from V and 3 from J; bases not matched to a gene: 9. The CDR3 is made up of 15 amino acids. CDR3 nucleotides: TGTGCCAGCGCCGAACAGGGGGACCCCAATCAGCCCCAGCATTTT. It is translated as CASAEQGDPNQPQHF.

This clone was found once. This rearrangement joins TRBV5-1 to TRBJ2-3, with 8 bases aligning to TRBD1. V lost 3 bases, J lost 1 base, and 4 bases stayed unmatched. Germline CDR1 reads SGHRS; CDR2 reads YFSETQ. The CDR3 sequence is 15 residues long. The CDR3 bases are TGCGCCAGCAGCTCAGGGGGCCGGGGCACAGATACGCAGTATTTT. As protein: CASSSGGRGTDTQYF.

The rearrangement uses TRBV5-4 and TRBJ2-2; tentative D call: TRBD1 (6 bases). This CDR3 is 16 amino acids long. V shed 0 bases and J shed 3 bases, with 12 bases lying between them. CDR1 SGHNT and CDR2 YYREEE come from the germline V gene (reference sequence). CDR3 bases: TGTGCCAGCAGCTTGGGCAGGGGTCCACACACCGGGGAGCTGTTTTTT. Amino acid sequence: CASSLGRGPHTGELFF.

The chain combines TRBV4-1 with TRBJ2-2; D is possibly TRBD1 (6 bases). The CDR3 has 15 amino acids. V was trimmed by 0 bases and J by 3 bases, leaving 8 bases between them. Looked up from germline, CDR1 is MGHRA and CDR2 is YSYEKL. The CDR3 DNA follows: TGCGCCAGCAGCCAAGAGACAGGTCACACCGGGGAGCTGTTTTTT. Translated: CASSQETGHTGELFF.

This clone was observed once. The genes are TRBV7-6 and TRBJ2-2, with a tentative D call TRBD2 (5 bases). This CDR3 region has 14 residues. Germline-derived CDR1 and CDR2 are SGHVS and FNYEAQ. Trimming cost V 1 base and J 5 bases, with 8 bases left between them. CDR3 amino acids: CASSLGRETGELFF. CDR3 nucleotide sequence: TGTGCCAGCAGCTTAGGTCGGGAAACCGGGGAGCTGTTTTTT.

This chain connects TRBV5-1 to TRBJ2-5, with no clear D. Trimming pared 4 bases from V and 3 bases from J, leaving 13 bases between. Germline V gives CDR1 SGHRS, CDR2 YFSETQ. This CDR3 spans 14 amino acids. CDR3 nucleotide sequence: TGCGCCAGCAGCGATGTTGGCAGCGAAGAGACCCAGTACTTC. Its translation: CASSDVGSEETQYF.

The gene calls are TRBV7-9 and TRBJ2-4; no clear D. This CDR3 contains 15 residues. The germline gives CDR1 SEHNR, CDR2 FQNEAQ (reference sequence). Trimming cost V 6 bases and J 0 bases, with 12 bases left between them. The CDR3 coding sequence is TGTGCCAGCAGGCCCCCTGAGGTAGCCAAAAACATTCAGTACTTC. Its protein is CASRPPEVAKNIQYF. The full variable domain, in which reference TRBV7-9 and TRBJ2-4 provide the parts outside the CDR3, is DTGVSQNPRHKITKRGQNVTFRCDPISEHNRLYWYRQTLGQGPEFLTYFQNEAQLEKSRLLSDRFSAERPKGSFSTLEIQRTEQGDSAMYLCASRPPEVAKNIQYFGAGTRLSVL.

J is TRBJ2-2 and V is TRBV5-1, with D possibly TRBD1 on 6 matching bases. Germline V lookup: CDR1 SGHRS, CDR2 YFSETQ. The CDR3 consists of 14 residues. V was shortened by 3 bases and J by 3 bases, with 9 bases between the two germline ends. The CDR3 protein is CASSYGTYTGELFF. The CDR3 DNA follows: TGCGCCAGCAGCTACGGGACATACACCGGGGAGCTGTTTTTT.